This T cell receptor (beta chain) was profiled in a study of T cell responses to AZD1222 COVID-19 vaccine. General study results and limits: Nearly half of unique spike-specific TCRs reportedly avoided B.1.351 and B.1.1.7 mutated regions. Increases in Spike-specific TCR breadth and depth were seen after two AZD1222 doses. There were mostly white British donors and more females than males, and clonal diversity was possibly underestimated.

As for this clone: The antigen remains unidentified.

Germline V gives CDR1 SGDLS, CDR2 YYNGEE. J was trimmed by 5 bases and V by 7 bases; bases with no gene match: 6. This CDR3 is 14 amino acids long. Sequenced by immunoSEQ multiplex PCR; TCRdb stores in-frame clones only, minus some. The table includes 90,000 to 130,000 clones, roughly 89% detected once. Timing groups of about 4 and about 12 weeks for second doses were pooled. The chain uses TRBV9 and TRBJ2-2; 9 bases are a match to TRBD1. This clonotype was sampled from an adult who received the AZD1222 COVID-19 vaccine. Sequences were derived from peripheral blood, sampled 28 days after the second AZD1222 dose. The CDR3 spells CASGGQGGTGELFF. CDR3 nucleotides: TGTGCCAGCGGGGGACAGGGTGGAACCGGGGAGCTGTTTTTT.